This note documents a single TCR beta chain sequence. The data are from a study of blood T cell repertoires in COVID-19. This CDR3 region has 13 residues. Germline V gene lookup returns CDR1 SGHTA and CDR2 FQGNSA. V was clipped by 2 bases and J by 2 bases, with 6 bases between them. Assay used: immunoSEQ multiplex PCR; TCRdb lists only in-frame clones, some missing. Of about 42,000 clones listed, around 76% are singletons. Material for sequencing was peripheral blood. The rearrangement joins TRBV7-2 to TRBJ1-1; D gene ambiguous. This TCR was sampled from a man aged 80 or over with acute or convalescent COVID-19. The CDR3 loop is CASSLHSNTEAFF. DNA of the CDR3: TGTGCCAGCAGCTTACACAGTAACACTGAAGCTTTCTTT.